This T cell receptor beta chain was found in a study of T cell responses to AZD1222 COVID-19 vaccine. General observations from the study: Recipients of two AZD1222 doses showed rising Spike-specific TCR breadth and depth. Most donors were white British, females outnumbered males, and clonal diversity was possibly underestimated.

The table came from immunoSEQ multiplex PCR; TCRdb's copy has only in-frame clones and leaves some out. Here the sample spans just under 85,000 clones, roughly 86% being singletons. For this clone: No antigen is known for it.

The CDR3 runs 15 residues. Trimming took off 6 bases at V and 0 bases at J, with 14 bases between the two ends. CDR1 and CDR2 from the germline V gene are LNHDA and SQIVND (reference sequence). Source: peripheral blood, taken on day 0 of AZD1222 vaccination. The chain employs TRBV19 and TRBJ1-1, with a tentative D call TRBD1 (5 bases). The receptor was isolated from an adult in good health. CDR3 bases: TGTGCCAGTAGAGTGACAGATAAGTTGAACACTGAAGCTTTCTTT. Protein product: CASRVTDKLNTEAFF.